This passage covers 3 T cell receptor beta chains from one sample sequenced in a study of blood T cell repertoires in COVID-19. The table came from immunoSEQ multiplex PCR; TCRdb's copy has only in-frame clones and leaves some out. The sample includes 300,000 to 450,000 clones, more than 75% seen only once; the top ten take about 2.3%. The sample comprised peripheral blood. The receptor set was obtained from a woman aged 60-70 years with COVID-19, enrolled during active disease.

The chain's CDR3 is CASDKDSNQPQHF. CDR3 coding DNA: TGTGCCAGCGACAAGGATAGCAATCAGCCCCAGCATTTT. This chain links TRBV2 with TRBJ1-5; D is undetermined. V was pared by 8 bases and J by 0 bases, with 8 bases between. Germline CDR1 is SNHLY and CDR2 is FYNNEI. The CDR3 spans 13 residues.

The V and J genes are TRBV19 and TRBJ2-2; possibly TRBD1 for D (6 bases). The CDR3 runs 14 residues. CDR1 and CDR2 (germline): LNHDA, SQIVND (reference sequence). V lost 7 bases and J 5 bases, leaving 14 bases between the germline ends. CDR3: CASKGGWSTGELFF. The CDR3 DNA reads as TGTGCCAGTAAAGGGGGTTGGTCAACCGGGGAGCTGTTTTTT.

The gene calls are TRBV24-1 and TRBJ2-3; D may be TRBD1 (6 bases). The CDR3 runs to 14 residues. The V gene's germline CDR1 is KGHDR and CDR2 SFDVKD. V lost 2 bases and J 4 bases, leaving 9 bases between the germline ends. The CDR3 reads CATSDYPGADTQYF. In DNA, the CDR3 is TGTGCCACCAGTGATTACCCAGGGGCAGATACGCAGTATTTT.